The 20 T cell receptor beta chains below were found in one sample sequenced in a study of blood T cell repertoires in COVID-19. This table comes from immunoSEQ multiplex PCR, and its TCRdb copy is limited to in-frame clones, with some not included. Among about 140,000 clones listed, 70% to 80% were seen once. The specimen was peripheral blood. Source of these receptors: a man aged 50 to 60 with acute or convalescent COVID-19.

The chain carries TRBV6-5 and TRBJ2-5, with D maybe TRBD2 (5 bases). Germline V lookup: CDR1 MNHEY, CDR2 SVGAGI. The ends were cut back, 5 bases at V and 4 bases at J, with 11 bases in the middle. This CDR3 spans 13 amino acids. CDR3 in amino acids: CASSTGWLETQYF. CDR3 DNA sequence: TGTGCCAGCAGTACGGGATGGTTAGAGACCCAGTACTTC.

This sequence joins TRBV7-8 and TRBJ2-1; TRBD2 aligns across 13 bases. Germline V CDR1 and CDR2: SGHVS, FQNEAQ. The CDR3 is 22 residues long. The junction had 26 bases not matched to a gene; V was cut back by 5 bases and J by 7 bases. In nucleotides, the CDR3 is TGTGCCAGCAGCCTTTTAAGAGTATCCCAGGCACTAGCGGGGGGGCGGGTGAATGAGCAGTTCTTC. Protein sequence: CASSLLRVSQALAGGRVNEQFF.

The chain is built from TRBV4-1 and TRBJ1-1; D ambiguous. Germline V lookup: CDR1 MGHRA, CDR2 YSYEKL. The V gene lost 7 bases and the J gene lost 3 bases, with 18 bases spanning the gap. There are 15 residues in the CDR3. DNA of the CDR3: TGCGCCAGCATGCCAAACCCGGGGAGGGACACTGAAGCTTTCTTT. Its translation: CASMPNPGRDTEAFF.

V usage is TRBV25-1 and J usage is TRBJ1-1, with D possibly being TRBD1 (6 bases). This CDR3 region has 15 residues. V shed 4 bases and J shed 4 bases, with 16 bases lying between them. Per germline, CDR1 MGHDK and CDR2 SYGVNS. CDR3 DNA: TGTGCCAGCAGTGGAGCAGGGGTAGGGGGCACTGAAGCTTTCTTT. Translation: CASSGAGVGGTEAFF.

Comments on this clone: Other nucleotide sequences from this sample produce the same CDR3. The gene calls are TRBV6-5 and TRBJ2-7, with a possible D match to TRBD1 (6 bases). V lost 6 bases to trimming and J lost 0 bases, with 6 bases between them. CDR3 length: 12 amino acids. Germline CDR1 and CDR2: MNHEY and SVGAGI. CDR3 residues: CASRDSSYEQYF. CDR3 coding DNA: TGTGCCAGCAGGGACAGCTCCTACGAGCAGTACTTC.

This clone is a singleton in its sample. This chain links TRBV24-1 with TRBJ1-2, with 7 positions matching TRBD1. Per the germline V gene, CDR1 is KGHDR and CDR2 is SFDVKD. There are 15 residues in the CDR3. V gave up 4 bases and J gave up 5 bases; unmatched junction bases: 9. This chain's CDR3 is CATSDLPGGPYGYTF. In DNA form, the CDR3 reads TGTGCCACCAGTGACCTCCCAGGGGGTCCTTATGGCTACACCTTC.

This clone appeared many times. This CDR3 reads CAITADRDTGELFF. The CDR3 DNA sequence: TGTGCCATCACGGCGGACAGGGACACCGGGGAGCTGTTTTTT. V gene TRBV10-3 combines with J gene TRBJ2-2, with TRBD1 matching 8 bases. V lost 7 bases to trimming and J lost 3 bases; unmatched junction nucleotides: 4. Germline loops: CDR1 ENHRY, CDR2 SYGVKD. The CDR3 length is 14 residues.

The chain carries TRBV18 and TRBJ2-4, with TRBD2 identical over 8 bases. After removal of 4 bases from V and 0 bases from J, the junction contained 8 bases not matched to a gene. The CDR3 is made up of 17 amino acids. The germline V gene has CDR1 KGHSH and CDR2 LQKENI. CDR3 bases: TGTGCCAGCTCACTCCTAACTAGCGGTCTAGCCAAAAACATTCAGTACTTC. Its translation: CASSLLTSGLAKNIQYF.

The chain uses TRBV3-1 (or the pseudogene TRBV3-2) and TRBJ1-2, with 7 bases that match TRBD1. J was trimmed by 5 bases and V by 6 bases; bases with no gene match: 9. The CDR3 has 14 amino acids. Germline CDR1 is LGHDT and CDR2 is YNNKEL (reference sequence). CDR3 DNA: TGTGCCAGCAGAGATAGTGACAGGGAATATGGCTACACCTTC. This translates into CASRDSDREYGYTF.

This clone has more than one count but fewer than ten. The chain is built from TRBV13 and TRBJ1-1; possible D gene TRBD1, 5 bases. In germline, CDR1 is PRHDT, CDR2 FYEKMQ (reference sequence). The CDR3 runs 13 residues. The V and J ends lost 5 bases and 4 bases respectively, with 11 bases between them. CDR3 loop: CASSLQQGTEAFF. CDR3 nucleotide sequence: TGTGCCAGCAGCCTACAGCAGGGCACTGAAGCTTTCTTT. The full variable domain, completed using reference TRBV13 and TRBJ1-1, is AAGVIQSPRHLIKEKRETATLKCYPIPRHDTVYWYQQGPGQDPQFLISFYEKMQSDKGSIPDRFSAQQFSDYHSELNMSSLELGDSALYFCASSLQQGTEAFFGQGTRLTVV.

The chain combines TRBV28 with TRBJ2-7; 10 positions match TRBD1. The CDR3 extends over 14 amino acids. J lost 2 bases, V lost 6 bases, and 4 bases had no gene match. Germline CDR1 and CDR2: MDHEN and SYDVKM. CDR3 region: CASRTGGDPYEQYV. The CDR3 DNA sequence: TGTGCCAGCAGGACAGGGGGCGACCCCTACGAGCAGTACGTC.

This chain links TRBV19 with TRBJ1-2; D is possibly TRBD1 (6 bases). Trimming removed 5 bases from V and 6 bases from J, with 16 bases in between. Germline lookup yields CDR1 LNHDA and CDR2 SQIVND (reference sequence). This CDR3 is 14 amino acids long. Written as DNA, the CDR3 is TGTGCCAGTAGTCCTGACAGGTACGTGGATGGCTACACCTTC. It specifies CASSPDRYVDGYTF.

The chain combines TRBV11-2 with TRBJ2-1, with D possibly TRBD1 on 5 matching bases. The germline V gene has CDR1 SGHAT and CDR2 FQNNGV. V was clipped by 1 base and J by 5 bases, with 15 bases between them. This CDR3 is 16 amino acids long. This chain's CDR3 is CASSLGSWSRDNEQFF. The CDR3 DNA reads as TGTGCCAGCAGCTTAGGCTCTTGGAGCAGGGACAATGAGCAGTTCTTC.

DNA of the CDR3: TGTGCCAGCACCCTACTAGCCACAGATACGCAGTATTTT. Translation: CASTLLATDTQYF. V and J are TRBV2 and TRBJ2-3, with a possible D match to TRBD2 (6 bases). The CDR3 sequence is 13 residues long. V shed 7 bases and J shed 2 bases, with 10 bases lying between them. Per the germline V gene, CDR1 is SNHLY and CDR2 is FYNNEI.

V is TRBV6-5 and J is TRBJ2-4, with 7 bases aligning to TRBD1. Unmatched junction bases numbered 8, after V lost 7 bases and J lost 8 bases. Germline CDR1 reads MNHEY; CDR2 reads SVGAGI. The CDR3 is 13 residues long. CDR3 sequence: CASTIQGTDIQYF. The CDR3 DNA follows: TGTGCCAGCACCATACAGGGGACGGACATTCAGTACTTC.

The J gene is TRBJ2-1, the V gene TRBV5-1; TRBD2 matches 10 bases. The V and J ends lost 4 bases and 5 bases, in that order; junction bases with no gene match: 3. This CDR3 contains 14 residues. Germline loops: CDR1 SGHRS, CDR2 YFSETQ. The CDR3 DNA sequence: TGCGCCAGCAGCCCCGGGACTAGCGACAATGAGCAGTTCTTC. Translated: CASSPGTSDNEQFF.

The rearrangement joins TRBV7-3 to TRBJ2-2; TRBD2 matches at 9 bases. Trimming at V came to 1 base and at J to 4 bases, leaving 1 base not matched to a gene. CDR3 length: 15 residues. The germline V gene has CDR1 SGHTA and CDR2 FQGTGA. The CDR3 bases are TGTGCCAGCAGCTTAAAAGCGGGGGGCACCGGGGAGCTGTTTTTT. This translates into CASSLKAGGTGELFF. Combining the CDR3 with reference TRBV7-3 and TRBJ2-2 gives the whole variable domain GAGVSQTPSNKVTEKGKYVELRCDPISGHTALYWYRQSLGQGPEFLIYFQGTGAADDSGLPNDRFFAVRPEGSVSTLKIQRTERGDSAVYLCASSLKAGGTGELFFGEGSRLTVL.

The chain has TRBV3-1 (or the pseudogene TRBV3-2) and TRBJ2-4; TRBD2 aligns across 13 bases. V trimming: 4 bases; J trimming: 3 bases; junction bases outside the gene matches: 9. Germline V lookup: CDR1 LGHDT, CDR2 YNNKEL (reference sequence). CDR3 length: 18 residues. The CDR3 sequence is CASSPALAGGYGKNIQYF. The CDR3 DNA reads as TGTGCCAGCAGCCCAGCACTAGCGGGGGGGTACGGCAAAAACATTCAGTACTTC.

The V call is TRBV28, the J call TRBJ2-7, with D maybe TRBD2 (5 bases). V shed 6 bases and J shed 2 bases, with 5 bases lying between them. Germline values: CDR1 MDHEN, CDR2 SYDVKM. The CDR3 extends over 11 amino acids. Here the CDR3 reads CASSGAYEQYV. DNA of the CDR3: TGTGCCAGCAGCGGGGCCTACGAGCAGTACGTC.

The chain employs TRBV19 and TRBJ2-2, with D possibly being TRBD2 (6 bases). In germline, CDR1 is LNHDA, CDR2 SQIVND (reference sequence). This CDR3 is built from 17 residues. Trimming removed 6 bases from V and 5 bases from J, with 22 bases in between. CDR3: CASRLNLGTFKTGELFF. In DNA, the CDR3 is TGTGCCAGTAGACTTAACCTCGGGACTTTTAAAACCGGGGAGCTGTTTTTT.